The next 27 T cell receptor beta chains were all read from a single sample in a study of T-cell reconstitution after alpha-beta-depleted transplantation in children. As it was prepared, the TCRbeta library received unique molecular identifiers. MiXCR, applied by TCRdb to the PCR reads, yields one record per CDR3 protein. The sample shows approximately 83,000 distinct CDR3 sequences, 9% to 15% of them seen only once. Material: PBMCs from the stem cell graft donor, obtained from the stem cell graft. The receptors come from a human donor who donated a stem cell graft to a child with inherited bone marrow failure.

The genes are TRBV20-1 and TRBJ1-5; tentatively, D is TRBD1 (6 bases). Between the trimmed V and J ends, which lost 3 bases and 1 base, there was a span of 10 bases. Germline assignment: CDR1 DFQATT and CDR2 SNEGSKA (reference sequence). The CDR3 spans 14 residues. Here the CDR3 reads CSASQGGSNQPQHF. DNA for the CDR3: TGCAGTGCTAGTCAAGGGGGGAGCAATCAGCCCCAGCATTTT.

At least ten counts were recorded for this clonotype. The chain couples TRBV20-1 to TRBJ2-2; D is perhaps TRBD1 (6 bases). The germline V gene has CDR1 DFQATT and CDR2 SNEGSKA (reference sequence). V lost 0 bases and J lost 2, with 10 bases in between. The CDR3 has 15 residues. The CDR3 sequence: CSARDAQGNTGELFF. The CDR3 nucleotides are TGCAGTGCTAGAGATGCACAGGGAAACACCGGGGAGCTGTTTTTT.

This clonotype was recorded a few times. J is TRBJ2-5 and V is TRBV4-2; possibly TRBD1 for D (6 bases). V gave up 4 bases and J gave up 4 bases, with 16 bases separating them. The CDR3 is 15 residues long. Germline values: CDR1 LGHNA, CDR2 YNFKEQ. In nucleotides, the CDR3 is TGTGCCAGCAGCCGAGCCACAGGGTATGGAGAGACCCAGTACTTC. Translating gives CASSRATGYGETQYF.

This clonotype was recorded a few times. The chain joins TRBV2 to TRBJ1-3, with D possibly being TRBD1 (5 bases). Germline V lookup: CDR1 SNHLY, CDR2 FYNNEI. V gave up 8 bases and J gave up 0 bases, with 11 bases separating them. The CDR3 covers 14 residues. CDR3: CASQQASSGNTIYF. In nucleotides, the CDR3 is TGTGCCAGCCAACAGGCTTCCTCTGGAAACACCATATATTTT.

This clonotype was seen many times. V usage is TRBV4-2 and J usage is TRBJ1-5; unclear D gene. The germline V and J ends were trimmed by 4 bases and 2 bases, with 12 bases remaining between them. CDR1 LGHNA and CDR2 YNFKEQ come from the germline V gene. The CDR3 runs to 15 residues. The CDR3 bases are TGTGCCAGCAGCCCTCTTGAGGGCCGCAATCAGCCCCAGCATTTT. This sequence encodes CASSPLEGRNQPQHF.

The CDR3 nucleotides are TGTGCCAGCAGCACCGTCGGCTCTGGGGCCAACGTCCTGACTTTC. It translates to CASSTVGSGANVLTF. The V and J genes are TRBV12-3 or TRBV12-4 and TRBJ2-6; unclear D gene. V was pared by 6 bases and J by 0 bases, with 9 bases between. The CDR3 totals 15 residues.

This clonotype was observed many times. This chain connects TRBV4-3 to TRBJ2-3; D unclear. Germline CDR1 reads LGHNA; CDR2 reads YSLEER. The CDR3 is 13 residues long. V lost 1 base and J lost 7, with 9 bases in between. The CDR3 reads CASSQAGPYTQYF. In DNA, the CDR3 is TGCGCCAGCAGCCAAGCCGGACCTTATACGCAGTATTTT.

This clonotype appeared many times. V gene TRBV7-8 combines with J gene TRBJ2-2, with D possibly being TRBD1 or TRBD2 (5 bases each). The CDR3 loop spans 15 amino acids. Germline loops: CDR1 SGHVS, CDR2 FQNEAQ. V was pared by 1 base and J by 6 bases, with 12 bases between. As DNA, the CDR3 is TGTGCCAGCAGCTTAGAGGGGATGGGGGCCGGGGAGCTGTTTTTT. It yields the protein CASSLEGMGAGELFF.

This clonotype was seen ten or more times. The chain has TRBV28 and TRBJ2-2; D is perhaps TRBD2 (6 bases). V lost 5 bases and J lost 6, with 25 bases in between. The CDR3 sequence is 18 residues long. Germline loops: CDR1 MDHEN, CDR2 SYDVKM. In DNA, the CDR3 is TGTGCCAGCAGTCTCTCGGCCTCTTTTGGGGGGAGCCCCGGGGAGCTGTTTTTT. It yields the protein CASSLSASFGGSPGELFF.

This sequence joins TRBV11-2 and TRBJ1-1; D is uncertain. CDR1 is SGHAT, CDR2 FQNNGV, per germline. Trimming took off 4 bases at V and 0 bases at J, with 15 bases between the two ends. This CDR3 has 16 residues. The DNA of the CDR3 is TGTGCCAGCAGCTCACATCTGGGAGGGATGAACACTGAAGCTTTCTTT. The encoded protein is CASSSHLGGMNTEAFF.

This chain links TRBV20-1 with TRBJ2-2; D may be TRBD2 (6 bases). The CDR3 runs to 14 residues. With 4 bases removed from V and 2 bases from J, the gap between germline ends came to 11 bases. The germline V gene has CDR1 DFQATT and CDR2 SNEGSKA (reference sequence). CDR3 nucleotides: TGCAGTGCTAAGGACGGGGGAAACACCGGGGAGCTGTTTTTT. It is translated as CSAKDGGNTGELFF.

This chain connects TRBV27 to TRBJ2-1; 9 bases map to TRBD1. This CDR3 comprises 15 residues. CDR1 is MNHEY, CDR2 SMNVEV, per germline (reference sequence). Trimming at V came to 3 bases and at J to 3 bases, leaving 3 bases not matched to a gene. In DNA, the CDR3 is TGTGCCAGCAGTTTCGACAGGGGGAGCTACAATGAGCAGTTCTTC. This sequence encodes CASSFDRGSYNEQFF.

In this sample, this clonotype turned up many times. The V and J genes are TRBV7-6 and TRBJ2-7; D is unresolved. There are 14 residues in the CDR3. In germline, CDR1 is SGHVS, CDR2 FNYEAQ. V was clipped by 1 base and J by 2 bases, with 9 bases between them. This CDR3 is CASSLDAAPYEQYF. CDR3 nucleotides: TGTGCCAGCAGCTTAGATGCGGCCCCCTACGAGCAGTACTTC.

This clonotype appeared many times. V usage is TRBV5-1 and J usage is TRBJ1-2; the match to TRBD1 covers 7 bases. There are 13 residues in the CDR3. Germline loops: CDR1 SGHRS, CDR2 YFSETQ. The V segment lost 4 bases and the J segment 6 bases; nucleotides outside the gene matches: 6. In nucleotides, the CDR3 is TGCGCCAGCAGCGAACGGGACAGCCATGGCTACACCTTC. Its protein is CASSERDSHGYTF.

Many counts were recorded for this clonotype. Here the CDR3 reads CASSLSPSYEQYF. The CDR3 nucleotides read TGTGCCAGCAGTTTATCACCCTCCTACGAGCAGTACTTC. This chain uses TRBV27 with TRBJ2-7, with D uncertain. Trimming removed 0 bases from V and 0 bases from J, with 3 bases in between. The CDR3 runs to 13 residues. The germline V gene has CDR1 MNHEY and CDR2 SMNVEV (reference sequence).

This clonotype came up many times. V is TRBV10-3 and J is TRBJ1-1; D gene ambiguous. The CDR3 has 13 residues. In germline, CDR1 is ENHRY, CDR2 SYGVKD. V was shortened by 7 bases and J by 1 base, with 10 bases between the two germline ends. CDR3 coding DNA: TGTGCCATCACCGAAGGACCGAACACTGAAGCTTTCTTT. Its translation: CAITEGPNTEAFF.

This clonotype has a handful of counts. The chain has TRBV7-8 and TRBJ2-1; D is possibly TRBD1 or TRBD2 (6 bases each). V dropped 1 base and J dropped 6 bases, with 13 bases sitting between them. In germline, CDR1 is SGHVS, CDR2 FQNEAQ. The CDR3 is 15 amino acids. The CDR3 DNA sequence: TGTGCCAGCAGCTTAGTAGGGGGGCTTTCCAATGAGCAGTTCTTC. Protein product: CASSLVGGLSNEQFF.

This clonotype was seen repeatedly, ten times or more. CDR3 nucleotide sequence: TGTGCCAGCAGTTCACAACCCTACGAGCAGTACTTC. Its translation is CASSSQPYEQYF. The V call is TRBV12-3 or TRBV12-4, the J call TRBJ2-7; D gene uncertain. This CDR3 comprises 12 residues. V lost 4 bases and J 2 bases, leaving 6 bases between the germline ends.

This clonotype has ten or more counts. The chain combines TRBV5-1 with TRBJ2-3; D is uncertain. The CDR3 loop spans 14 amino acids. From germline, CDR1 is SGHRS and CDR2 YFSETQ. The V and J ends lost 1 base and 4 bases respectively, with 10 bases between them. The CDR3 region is CASSLTRVADTQYF. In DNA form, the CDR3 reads TGCGCCAGCAGCTTGACAAGGGTCGCAGATACGCAGTATTTT.

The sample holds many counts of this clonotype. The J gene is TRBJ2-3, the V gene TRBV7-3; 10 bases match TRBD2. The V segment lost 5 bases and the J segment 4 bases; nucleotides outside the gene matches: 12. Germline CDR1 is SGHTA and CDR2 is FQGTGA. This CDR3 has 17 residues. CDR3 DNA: TGTGCCAGCAGCCCCACTCGGACGAGCGGGGGGGCAGATACGCAGTATTTT. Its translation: CASSPTRTSGGADTQYF.

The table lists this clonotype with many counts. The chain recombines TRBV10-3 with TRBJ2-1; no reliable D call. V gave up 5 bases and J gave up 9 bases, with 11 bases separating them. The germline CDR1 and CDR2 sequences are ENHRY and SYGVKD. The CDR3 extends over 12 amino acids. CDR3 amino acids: CAISQTLREQFF. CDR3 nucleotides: TGTGCCATCAGTCAAACGCTCCGTGAGCAGTTCTTC.

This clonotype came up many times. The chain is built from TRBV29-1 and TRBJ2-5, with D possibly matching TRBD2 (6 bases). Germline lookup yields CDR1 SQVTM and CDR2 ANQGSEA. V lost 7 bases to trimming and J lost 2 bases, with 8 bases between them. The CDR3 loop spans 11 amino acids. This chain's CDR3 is CSAREQETQYF. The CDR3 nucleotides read TGCAGCGCCCGGGAGCAAGAGACCCAGTACTTC. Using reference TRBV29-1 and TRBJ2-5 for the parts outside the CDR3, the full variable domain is SAVISQKPSRDICQRGTSLTIQCQVDSQVTMMFWYRQQPGQSLTLIATANQGSEATYESGFVIDKFPISRPNLTFSTLTVSNMSPEDSSIYLCSAREQETQYFGPGTRLLVL.

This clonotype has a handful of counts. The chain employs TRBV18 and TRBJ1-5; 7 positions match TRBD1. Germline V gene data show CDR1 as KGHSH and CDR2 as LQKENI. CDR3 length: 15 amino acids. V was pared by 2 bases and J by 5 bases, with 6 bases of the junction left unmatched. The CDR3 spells CASSPFTGAYQPQHF. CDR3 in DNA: TGTGCCAGCTCACCATTCACAGGGGCTTATCAGCCCCAGCATTTT.

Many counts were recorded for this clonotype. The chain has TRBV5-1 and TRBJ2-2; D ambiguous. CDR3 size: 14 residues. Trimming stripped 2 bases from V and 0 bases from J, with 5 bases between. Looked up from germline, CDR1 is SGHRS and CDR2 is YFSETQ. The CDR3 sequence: CASSLETNTGELFF. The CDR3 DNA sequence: TGCGCCAGCAGCTTAGAGACGAACACCGGGGAGCTGTTTTTT. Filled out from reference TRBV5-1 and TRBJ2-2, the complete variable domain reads KAGVTQTPRYLIKTRGQQVTLSCSPISGHRSVSWYQQTPGQGLQFLFEYFSETQRNKGNFPGRFSGRQFSNSRSEMNVSTLELGDSALYLCASSLETNTGELFFGEGSRLTVL.

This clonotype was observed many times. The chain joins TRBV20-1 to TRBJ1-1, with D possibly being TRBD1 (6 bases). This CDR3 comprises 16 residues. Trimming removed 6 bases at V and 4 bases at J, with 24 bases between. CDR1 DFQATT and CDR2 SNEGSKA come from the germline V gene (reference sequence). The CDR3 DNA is TGCAGTGCAAAATGGGGGCTACTGCAGTCCGGCACTGAAGCTTTCTTT. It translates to CSAKWGLLQSGTEAFF.

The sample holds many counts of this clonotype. This CDR3 reads CASSFPRFEDTQYF. The CDR3 DNA reads TGTGCCAGCAGCTTTCCTCGATTCGAAGATACGCAGTATTTT. V and J are TRBV7-2 and TRBJ2-3; the D is unclear. The CDR3 spans 14 residues. V was shortened by 3 bases and J by 5 bases, with 12 bases between the two germline ends. Looked up from germline, CDR1 is SGHTA and CDR2 is FQGNSA.

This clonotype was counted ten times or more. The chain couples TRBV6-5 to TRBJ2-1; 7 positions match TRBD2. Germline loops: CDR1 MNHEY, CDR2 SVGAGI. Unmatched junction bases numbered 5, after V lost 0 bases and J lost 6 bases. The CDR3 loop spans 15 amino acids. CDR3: CASSYSGGGRNEQFF. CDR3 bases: TGTGCCAGCAGTTACTCCGGGGGAGGGCGCAATGAGCAGTTCTTC.